This TCR beta chain was retrieved from a study of Ad26.COV2.S vaccination and SARS-CoV-2 variants. V was cut by 3 bases and J by 10 bases, with 19 bases left in between. Looked up from germline, CDR1 is KGHSH and CDR2 is LQKENI. The CDR3 consists of 16 residues. Sequencing was performed with immunoSEQ multiplex PCR; in TCRdb, only in-frame clones are kept and a portion is missing. Here the sample spans around 350,000 clones, more than 75% being singletons. Overall study findings and caveats: Vaccine recipients showed a spike-specific TCR breadth that was higher than in placebo recipients.

Specified treatment: around 19 received Ad26.COV2.S at low or high dose, single or two shots; about 5 received placebo; per-sample allocation not given. Sampling took place 63 days after the first vaccine or placebo injection. Worth noting for this clone: Its antigen is not known.

This chain uses TRBV18 with TRBJ1-6, with a weak D call TRBD1 (6 bases). This sequence originates from a person between 18 and 59 years old who received the Ad26.COV2.S COVID-19 vaccine or a placebo. The source was peripheral blood, collected in a trial of Ad26.COV2.S vaccine versus placebo. The chain's CDR3 is CASSPSQEGGGSPLHF. CDR3 sequence (DNA): TGTGCCAGCTCACCGTCACAGGAGGGGGGCGGCTCACCCCTCCACTTT.